What follows are 2 T cell receptor beta chains derived from one specimen sequenced in a study of CD8 T cells in ankylosing spondylitis. These receptors lack a known antigen. Study conclusions and caveats: Seemingly characteristic of ankylosing spondylitis blood was a TCR beta motif consisting of eight highly homologous variants.

TCRdb recomputed calls from the 5' RACE reads with MiXCR, one row per CDR3 protein. Of about 450,000 distinct CDR3 sequences in the sample, roughly 26% are singletons; the top ten hold roughly 0.8%. Sequenced: blood, either unsorted or a sorted T cell fraction (not recorded which). These receptors all come from a male donor with ankylosing spondylitis.

This clonotype was observed a few times. For the CDR3, the DNA is TGTGCCGGGAACCTCGTCGTCTATGGCTACACCTTC. It translates to CAGNLVVYGYTF. The J gene is TRBJ1-2, the V gene TRBV7-9; D unresolved. CDR1 is SEHNR and CDR2 is FQNEAQ in the germline V gene (reference sequence). This CDR3 has 12 residues. V was pared by 11 bases and J by 4 bases, with 14 bases between.

In DNA form, the CDR3 reads TGCAGTGCCTCACAGGGATCCACCGGGGAGCTGTTTTTT. This translates into CSASQGSTGELFF. The chain joins TRBV20-1 to TRBJ2-2, with D tentatively TRBD1 (6 bases). Germline V lookup: CDR1 DFQATT, CDR2 SNEGSKA (reference sequence). The CDR3 loop spans 13 amino acids. V lost 6 bases and J lost 4, with 12 bases in between.